Here is one TCR beta chain with its context. This entry comes from a study of blood T cell repertoires in COVID-19. About the research overall: Acute and convalescent COVID-19 specimens originated in the United States, Italy and Spain.

Per the study methods: Quantification of nucleated cells was approximated via reference gene primer amplification. Clones were read by immunoSEQ multiplex PCR, and TCRdb kept only the in-frame ones, dropping some. The V and J calls and the clone size are those of that table, but D and trimming were determined from the DNA. Of 85,000 to 95,000 clones listed, more than 70% are singletons. The CDR3 covers 14 residues. Germline V gene lookup returns CDR1 GTSNPN and CDR2 SVGIG (reference sequence). The ends lost 6 bases at V and 3 bases at J; junction bases unmatched: 9. This TCR was sampled from a man aged 55 to 69 with acute or convalescent COVID-19. The source material was peripheral blood. The chain has TRBV30 and TRBJ2-3; 7 bases are a match to TRBD1. CDR3 residues: CACLPGQKTDTQYF. The CDR3 nucleotides read TGTGCCTGTCTCCCGGGACAGAAGACAGATACGCAGTATTTT.